This T cell receptor (beta chain) was recorded in a study of blood T cells in healthy people across ages. Regarding the study as a whole: Roughly linear declines in TCR beta diversity per million T cells occurred with age.

Primers used in a second PCR of about 6 to 11 cycles were a sample-barcoded 5' primer and a J-beta primer mix. The template-switch adaptor, which had 12 random nucleotides, put a tag on each cDNA molecule. TCRdb reprocessed the 5' RACE reads via MiXCR and lists one record per CDR3 protein. The sample yields 600,000 to 850,000 distinct CDR3 sequences, about 25% seen once. CDR1 and CDR2 (germline): SQVTM, ANQGSEA. The CDR3 contains 14 residues. This clonotype turned up a few times. Antigen specificity is unknown. At one end, the junction sequence differs from germline, possibly due to a read error. These same records also appear under a second study, on T cells of mothers and their children. That study adds: In this cohort, donors were a few healthy Caucasian mothers plus their six children. Related mother and child pairs showed slightly greater overlap (not significant) than unrelated pairs did.

This clonotype was sampled from a boy younger than 18 in good health. The sequenced sample consisted of blood. This sequence joins TRBV29-1 and TRBJ2-1; 8 bases line up with TRBD2. The CDR3 loop reads CSVIRLAGYNEQVF. In nucleotides, the CDR3 is TGCAGCGTTATACGGCTAGCGGGTTACAACGAGCAGGTCTTC.